This TCR beta chain appears in the sequencing data of a study of T cells after yellow fever vaccination. TCRdb re-derived calls from the 5' RACE reads in MiXCR, one entry per CDR3 protein. Among about 300,000 distinct CDR3 sequences listed, around 10% were seen once. V was cut by 3 bases and J by 1 base, with 9 bases left in between. The CDR3 consists of 14 residues. Study-wide results and limits: Repertoires obtained by FACS sorting could include abundant clonotypes that entered as contaminants from the bulk population. Re-detected after boosting: most primary clones, 96% of CD4 and over 80% of CD8.

In this sample, this clonotype turned up many times. Antigen specificity is unknown. The chain uses TRBV12-3 or TRBV12-4 and TRBJ1-1, with D uncertain. The sequence was obtained from a man aged 18 to 29 who received the YFV17D yellow fever vaccine. Sequencing was performed on CD4+ T cells sorted from PBMCs, taken 5 days after the yellow fever booster vaccination. CDR3 sequence (DNA): TGTGCCAGCAGTTTTATGATCAGGAACACTGAAGCTTTCTTT. Translation: CASSFMIRNTEAFF.